What follows are 3 T cell receptor beta chains derived from one specimen sequenced in a study of cytotoxic CD8 clonotypes in ibrutinib-treated CLL. Only in-frame clones appear in the TCRdb table, and some are missing; sequencing was by immunoSEQ multiplex PCR. The profile shows some 25,000 clones, 78% of them singletons. The input for sequencing was PBMCs, taken before ibrutinib treatment. All receptors come from a human donor with chronic lymphocytic leukemia.

This clone was detected only a few times. This sequence joins TRBV4-1 and TRBJ1-2; D gene ambiguous. The CDR3 has 15 amino acids. Trimming shortened V by 1 base and J by 4 bases, and 13 bases separated the two germline ends. Germline V gives CDR1 MGHRA, CDR2 YSYEKL. The CDR3 is CASSQVSGEGYGYTF. DNA of the CDR3: TGCGCCAGCAGCCAAGTCTCGGGAGAGGGCTATGGCTACACCTTC.

This clone was observed a single time. The sample contains more than one DNA sequence encoding this CDR3. The chain employs TRBV9 and TRBJ2-3; D is unclear. Per germline, CDR1 SGDLS and CDR2 YYNGEE. V shed 3 bases and J shed 0 bases, with 8 bases lying between them. This CDR3 contains 14 residues. CDR3 region: CASSARGSTDTQYF. The CDR3 DNA reads TGTGCCAGCAGCGCCCGTGGGAGCACAGATACGCAGTATTTT.

V usage is TRBV5-6 and J usage is TRBJ1-2, with TRBD1 matching over 9 bases. The CDR3 spans 14 residues. The ends lost 2 bases at V and 7 bases at J; junction bases unmatched: 6. CDR1 SGHDT and CDR2 YYEEEE come from the germline V gene. CDR3 nucleotides: TGTGCCAGCAGCTTAACACAGGGGGCAGGTGGCTACACCTTC. Translated: CASSLTQGAGGYTF.